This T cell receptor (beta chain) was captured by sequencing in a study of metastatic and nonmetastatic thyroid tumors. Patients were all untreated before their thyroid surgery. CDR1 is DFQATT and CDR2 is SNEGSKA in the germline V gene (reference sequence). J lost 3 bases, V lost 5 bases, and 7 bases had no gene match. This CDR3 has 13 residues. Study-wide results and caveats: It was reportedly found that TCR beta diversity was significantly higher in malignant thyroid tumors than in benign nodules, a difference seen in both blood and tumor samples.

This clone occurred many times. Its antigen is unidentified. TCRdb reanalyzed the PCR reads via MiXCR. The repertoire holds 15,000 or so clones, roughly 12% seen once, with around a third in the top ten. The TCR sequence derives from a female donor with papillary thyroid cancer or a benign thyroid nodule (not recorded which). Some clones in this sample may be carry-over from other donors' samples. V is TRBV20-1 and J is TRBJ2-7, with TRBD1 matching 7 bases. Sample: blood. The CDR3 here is CSAARTGHYEQYF. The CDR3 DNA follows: TGCAGTGCTGCCCGGACAGGCCACTACGAGCAGTACTTC.